This T cell receptor beta chain is from a study of T cells in Graves' hyperthyroidism and ophthalmopathy. This clonotype was counted only a few times. Researchers took RNA transcripts and amplified the TCR beta CDR3 regions from them. In the first-round RT-PCR of the TCR CDR3, the HTBI primer set was used. One entry per CDR3 protein results from TCRdb running MiXCR on the multiplex PCR reads. The sample lists some 420,000 distinct CDR3 sequences, around 15% occurring once. CDR3 length: 15 amino acids. V lost 5 bases and J 7 bases, leaving 17 bases between the germline ends. The TCR was taken from a young woman with Graves' hyperthyroidism. The chain recombines TRBV12-3 or TRBV12-4 with TRBJ2-2; TRBD2 is a possible D gene (6 bases). Sequences were obtained from blood. CDR3 sequence: CASSPAGGNNGELFF. The CDR3 DNA follows: TGTGCCAGCAGTCCAGCCGGCGGGAATAACGGGGAGCTGTTTTTT.